Listed below are T cell receptor beta chains from one sample, sequenced in a study of blood T cell repertoires in COVID-19. Using immunoSEQ multiplex PCR, the repertoire was profiled, and TCRdb retains in-frame clones only, with some absent. The data show 300,000 to 450,000 clones, about nine tenths seen once. The specimen sequenced was PBMCs or T cells enriched from blood (not recorded which). These receptors were taken from a woman aged 25-40 years who had been exposed to COVID-19. CDR3s include the opening cysteine and the closing phenylalanine or tryptophan.

j_call: TRBJ2-5
cdr3_length: 15
v_call: TRBV19
cdr3_aa: CASSSRQGRLETQYF

j_call: TRBJ2-1
cdr3_length: 16
v_call: TRBV12-5
cdr3_aa: CASGEDSGSSYNEQFF

j_call: TRBJ2-1
cdr3_length: 15
v_call: TRBV3-1/TRBV3-2
cdr3_aa: CASSPILSRLDEQFF

j_call: TRBJ2-5
cdr3_length: 14
v_call: TRBV19
cdr3_aa: CASSKPSGEETQYF

j_call: TRBJ2-1
cdr3_length: 13
v_call: TRBV15
cdr3_aa: CATSRGKGHEQFF

j_call: TRBJ2-3
cdr3_length: 15
v_call: TRBV7-6
cdr3_aa: CASSSGQGAADTQYF

j_call: TRBJ1-2
cdr3_length: 14
v_call: TRBV28
cdr3_aa: CASQPPGGGYGYTF

j_call: TRBJ1-2
cdr3_length: 16
v_call: TRBV30
cdr3_aa: CAWRSGQAFPSYGYTF

j_call: TRBJ2-5
cdr3_length: 16
v_call: TRBV3-1/TRBV3-2
cdr3_aa: CASSQRALADQETQYF

j_call: TRBJ2-7
cdr3_length: 15
v_call: TRBV27
cdr3_aa: CASSLKTGDSYEQYF

j_call: TRBJ2-3
cdr3_length: 15
v_call: TRBV5-1
cdr3_aa: CASSLADGGGGTQYF

j_call: TRBJ2-1
cdr3_length: 13
v_call: TRBV19
cdr3_aa: CASSRDRNNEQFF

j_call: TRBJ2-5
cdr3_length: 14
v_call: TRBV18
cdr3_aa: CASSPLRGQETQYF

j_call: TRBJ1-6
cdr3_length: 16
v_call: TRBV9
cdr3_aa: CASSAWDRVYNSPLHF

j_call: TRBJ2-7
cdr3_length: 13
v_call: TRBV6-5
cdr3_aa: CASSYSNWEEQYF

j_call: TRBJ1-2
cdr3_length: 14
v_call: TRBV24-1
cdr3_aa: CATSSRGLGYGYTF

j_call: TRBJ2-2
cdr3_length: 16
v_call: TRBV7-9
cdr3_aa: CASSLPGTEWSGELFF

j_call: TRBJ2-7
cdr3_length: 11
v_call: TRBV30
cdr3_aa: CAWANQDEQYF

j_call: TRBJ2-5
cdr3_length: 15
v_call: TRBV5-1
cdr3_aa: CASSLSGQVQETQYF